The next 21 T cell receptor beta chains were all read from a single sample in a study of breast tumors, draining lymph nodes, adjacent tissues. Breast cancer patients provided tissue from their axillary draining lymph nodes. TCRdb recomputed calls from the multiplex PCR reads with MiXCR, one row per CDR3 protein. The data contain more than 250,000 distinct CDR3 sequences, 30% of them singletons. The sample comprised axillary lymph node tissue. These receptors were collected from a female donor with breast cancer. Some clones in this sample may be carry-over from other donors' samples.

CDR3 loop: CASSPGIAKNIQYF. The CDR3 nucleotides are TGTGCCAGCAGTCCTGGGATAGCCAAAAACATTCAGTACTTC. The V gene is TRBV12-3 or TRBV12-4, the J gene TRBJ2-4, with D unclear. V was pared by 5 bases and J by 0 bases, with 8 bases between. The CDR3 totals 14 residues.

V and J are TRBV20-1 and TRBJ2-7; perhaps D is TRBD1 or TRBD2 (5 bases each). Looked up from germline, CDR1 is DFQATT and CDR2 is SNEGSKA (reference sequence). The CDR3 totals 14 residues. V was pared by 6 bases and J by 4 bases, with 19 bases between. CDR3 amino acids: CSAPPPGPKYEQYF. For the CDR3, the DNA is TGCAGTGCCCCTCCCCCGGGACCAAAGTACGAGCAGTACTTC.

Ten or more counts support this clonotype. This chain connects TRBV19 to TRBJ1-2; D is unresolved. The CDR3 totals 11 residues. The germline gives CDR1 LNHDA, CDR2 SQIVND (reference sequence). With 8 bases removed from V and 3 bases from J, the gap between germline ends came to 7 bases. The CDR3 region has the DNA TGTGCCAGTTGGGCGTACTATGGCTACACCTTC. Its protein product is CASWAYYGYTF.

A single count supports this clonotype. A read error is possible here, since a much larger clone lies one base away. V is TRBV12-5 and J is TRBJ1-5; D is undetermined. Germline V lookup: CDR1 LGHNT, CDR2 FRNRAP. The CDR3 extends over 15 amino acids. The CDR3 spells CAGGSPASLGLPQHF. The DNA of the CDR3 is TGTGCTGGTGGTTCCCCCGCCTCCTTAGGGTTGCCCCAGCATTTT.

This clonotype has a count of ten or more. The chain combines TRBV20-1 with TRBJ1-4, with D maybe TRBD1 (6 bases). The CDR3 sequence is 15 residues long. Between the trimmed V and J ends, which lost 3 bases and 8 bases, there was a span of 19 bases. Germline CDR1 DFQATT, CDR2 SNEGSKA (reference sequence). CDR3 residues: CSASHQGNRKEKLFF. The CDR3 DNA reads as TGCAGTGCTAGTCACCAGGGGAATCGAAAAGAAAAACTGTTTTTT.

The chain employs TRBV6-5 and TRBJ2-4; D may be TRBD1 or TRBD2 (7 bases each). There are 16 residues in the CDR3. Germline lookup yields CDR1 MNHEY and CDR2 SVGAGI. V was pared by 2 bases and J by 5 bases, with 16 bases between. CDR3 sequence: CASSYSLSGGENIQYF. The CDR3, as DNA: TGTGCCAGCAGTTACAGCCTATCAGGGGGGGAAAACATTCAGTACTTC.

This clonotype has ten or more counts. The chain's CDR3 is CASRVKAGASSGEQYF. As DNA, the CDR3 is TGTGCCAGCAGAGTCAAAGCGGGAGCGAGCTCTGGCGAGCAGTACTTC. This chain links TRBV2 with TRBJ2-7; 8 bases line up with TRBD2. The germline V gene encodes CDR1 SNHLY and CDR2 FYNNEI. Trimming cost V 6 bases and J 6 bases; bases outside gene matches: 16. The CDR3 has 16 amino acids.

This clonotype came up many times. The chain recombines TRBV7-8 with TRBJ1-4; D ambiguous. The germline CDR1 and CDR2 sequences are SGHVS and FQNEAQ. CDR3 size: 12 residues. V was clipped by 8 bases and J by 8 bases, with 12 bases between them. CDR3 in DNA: TGTGCCAGCTCCCACCTAGTCGAAAAACTGTTTTTT. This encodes CASSHLVEKLFF.

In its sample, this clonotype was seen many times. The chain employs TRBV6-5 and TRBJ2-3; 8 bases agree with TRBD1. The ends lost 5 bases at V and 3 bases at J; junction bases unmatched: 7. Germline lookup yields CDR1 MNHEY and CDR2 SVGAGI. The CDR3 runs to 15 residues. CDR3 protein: CASSPGDRSTDTQYF. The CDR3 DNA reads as TGTGCCAGCAGTCCTGGGGACAGGAGTACAGATACGCAGTATTTT.

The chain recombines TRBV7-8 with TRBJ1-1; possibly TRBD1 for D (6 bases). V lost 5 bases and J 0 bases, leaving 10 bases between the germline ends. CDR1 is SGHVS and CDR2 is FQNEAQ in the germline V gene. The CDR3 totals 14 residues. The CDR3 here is CASSKDSMNTEAFF. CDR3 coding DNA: TGTGCCAGCAGCAAGGACAGCATGAACACTGAAGCTTTCTTT.

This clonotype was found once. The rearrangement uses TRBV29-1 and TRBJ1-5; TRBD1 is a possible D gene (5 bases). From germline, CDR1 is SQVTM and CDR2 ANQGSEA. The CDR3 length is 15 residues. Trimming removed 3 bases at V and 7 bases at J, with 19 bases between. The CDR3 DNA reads TGCAGCGTTGATGGGGCAGGCACCGGGGAGCAGCCCCAGCATTTT. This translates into CSVDGAGTGEQPQHF.

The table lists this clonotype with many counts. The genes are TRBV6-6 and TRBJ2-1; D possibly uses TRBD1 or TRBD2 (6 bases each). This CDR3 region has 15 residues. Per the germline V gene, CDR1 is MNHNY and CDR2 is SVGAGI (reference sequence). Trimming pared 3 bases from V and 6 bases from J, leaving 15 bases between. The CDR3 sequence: CASSYRPGAVNEQFF. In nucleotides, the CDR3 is TGTGCCAGCAGTTATCGTCCGGGGGCGGTCAATGAGCAGTTCTTC.

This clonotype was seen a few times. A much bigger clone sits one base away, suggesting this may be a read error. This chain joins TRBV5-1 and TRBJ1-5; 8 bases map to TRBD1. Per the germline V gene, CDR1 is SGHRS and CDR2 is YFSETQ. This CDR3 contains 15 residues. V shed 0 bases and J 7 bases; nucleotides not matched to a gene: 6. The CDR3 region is CASSLAGGRDQPQHF. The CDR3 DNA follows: TGCGCCAGCAGCTTGGCAGGGGGCAGGGACCAGCCCCAGCATTTT.

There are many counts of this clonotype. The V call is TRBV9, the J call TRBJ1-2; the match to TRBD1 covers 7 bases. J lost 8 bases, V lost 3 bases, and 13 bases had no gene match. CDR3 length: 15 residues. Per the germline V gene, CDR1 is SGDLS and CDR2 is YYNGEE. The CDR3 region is CASSDWDRGSRGYTF. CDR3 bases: TGTGCCAGCAGCGACTGGGACAGAGGGTCGAGAGGCTACACCTTC.

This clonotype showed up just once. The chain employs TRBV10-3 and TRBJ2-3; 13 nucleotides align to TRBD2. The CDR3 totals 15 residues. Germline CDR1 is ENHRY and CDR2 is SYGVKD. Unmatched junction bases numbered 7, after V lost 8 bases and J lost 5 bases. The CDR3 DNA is TGTGCCATCCGTACTAGCGGGAGGGCGGGAGATACGCAGTATTTT. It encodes CAIRTSGRAGDTQYF.

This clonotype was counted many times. The CDR3 nucleotides are TGTGCCGCTTCCCGGGACAAAGAAGGGGATACGCAGTATTTT. This gives the protein CAASRDKEGDTQYF. V usage is TRBV10-3 and J usage is TRBJ2-3, with D perhaps matching TRBD1 (6 bases). The CDR3 is 14 amino acids. In germline, CDR1 is ENHRY, CDR2 SYGVKD. V shed 11 bases and J shed 6 bases, with 21 bases lying between them.

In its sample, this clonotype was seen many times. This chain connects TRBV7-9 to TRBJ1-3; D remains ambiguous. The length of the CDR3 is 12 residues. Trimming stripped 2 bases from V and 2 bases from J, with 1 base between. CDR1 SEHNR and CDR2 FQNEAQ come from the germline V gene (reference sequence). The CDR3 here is CASSLTGNTIYF. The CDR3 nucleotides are TGTGCCAGCAGCTTAACTGGAAACACCATATATTTT.

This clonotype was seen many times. CDR3 region: CASSTVAATWNEQFF. CDR3 nucleotides: TGTGCCAGCAGTACCGTAGCGGCCACTTGGAATGAGCAGTTCTTC. The chain links TRBV6-5 to TRBJ2-1; D possibly corresponds to TRBD2 (6 bases). Germline V gene lookup returns CDR1 MNHEY and CDR2 SVGAGI. The V end lost 5 bases, the J end lost 7 bases, and 18 bases lay between the germline ends. This CDR3 is built from 15 residues.

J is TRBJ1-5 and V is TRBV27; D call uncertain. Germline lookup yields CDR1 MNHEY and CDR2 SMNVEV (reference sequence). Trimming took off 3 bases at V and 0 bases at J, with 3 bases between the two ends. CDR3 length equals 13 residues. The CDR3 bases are TGTGCCAGCAGTTTTTTTAGCAATCAGCCCCAGCATTTT. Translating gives CASSFFSNQPQHF.

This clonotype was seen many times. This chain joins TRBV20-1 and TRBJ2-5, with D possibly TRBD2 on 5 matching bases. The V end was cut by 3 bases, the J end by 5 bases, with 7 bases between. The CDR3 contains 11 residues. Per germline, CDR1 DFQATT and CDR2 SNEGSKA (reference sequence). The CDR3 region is CSASWRETQYF. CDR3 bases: TGCAGTGCTAGTTGGAGGGAGACCCAGTACTTC.

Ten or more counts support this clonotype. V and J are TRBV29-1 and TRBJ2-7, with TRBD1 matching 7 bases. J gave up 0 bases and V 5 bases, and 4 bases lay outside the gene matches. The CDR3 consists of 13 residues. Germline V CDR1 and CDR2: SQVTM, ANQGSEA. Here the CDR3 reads CSVTGTASYEQYF. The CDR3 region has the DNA TGCAGCGTTACCGGGACAGCCTCCTACGAGCAGTACTTC.